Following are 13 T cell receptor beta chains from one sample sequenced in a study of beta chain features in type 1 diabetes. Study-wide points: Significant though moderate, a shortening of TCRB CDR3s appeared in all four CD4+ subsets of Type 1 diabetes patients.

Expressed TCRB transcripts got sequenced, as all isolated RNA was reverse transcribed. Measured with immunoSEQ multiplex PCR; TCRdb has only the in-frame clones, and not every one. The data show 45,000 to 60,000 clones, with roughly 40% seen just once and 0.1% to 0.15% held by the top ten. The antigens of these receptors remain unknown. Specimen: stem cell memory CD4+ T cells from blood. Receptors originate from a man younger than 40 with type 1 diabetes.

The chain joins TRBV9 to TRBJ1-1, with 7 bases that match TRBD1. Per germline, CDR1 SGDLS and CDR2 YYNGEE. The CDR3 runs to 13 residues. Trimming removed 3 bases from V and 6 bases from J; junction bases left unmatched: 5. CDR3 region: CASSGDSRAEAFF. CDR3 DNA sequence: TGTGCCAGCAGCGGGGACAGTCGGGCTGAAGCTTTCTTT.

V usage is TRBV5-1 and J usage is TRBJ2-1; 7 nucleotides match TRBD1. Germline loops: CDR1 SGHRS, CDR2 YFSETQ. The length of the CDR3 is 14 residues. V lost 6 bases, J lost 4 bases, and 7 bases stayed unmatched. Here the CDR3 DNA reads TGCGCCAGCAACTTACCGGACAGGTACAATGAGCAGTTCTTC. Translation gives CASNLPDRYNEQFF. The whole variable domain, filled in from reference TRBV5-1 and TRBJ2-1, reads KAGVTQTPRYLIKTRGQQVTLSCSPISGHRSVSWYQQTPGQGLQFLFEYFSETQRNKGNFPGRFSGRQFSNSRSEMNVSTLELGDSALYLCASNLPDRYNEQFFGPGTRLTVL.

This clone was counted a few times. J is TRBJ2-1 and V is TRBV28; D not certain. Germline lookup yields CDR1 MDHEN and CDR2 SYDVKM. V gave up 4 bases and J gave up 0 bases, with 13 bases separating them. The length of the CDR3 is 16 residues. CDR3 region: CASSSPRKSSYNEQFF. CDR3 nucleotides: TGTGCCAGCAGTTCCCCGAGGAAAAGCTCCTACAATGAGCAGTTCTTC.

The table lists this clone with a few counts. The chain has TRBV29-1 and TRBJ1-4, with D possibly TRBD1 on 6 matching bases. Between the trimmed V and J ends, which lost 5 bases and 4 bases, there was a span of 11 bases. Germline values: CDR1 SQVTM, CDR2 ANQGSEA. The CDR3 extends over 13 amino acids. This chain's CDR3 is CSVKDRFNEKLFF. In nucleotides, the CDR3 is TGCAGCGTTAAGGACAGATTTAATGAAAAACTGTTTTTT.

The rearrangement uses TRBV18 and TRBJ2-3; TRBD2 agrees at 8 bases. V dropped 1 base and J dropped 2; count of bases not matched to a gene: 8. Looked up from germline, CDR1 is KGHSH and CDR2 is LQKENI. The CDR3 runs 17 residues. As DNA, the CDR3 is TGTGCCAGCTCACCACGGGCTAGCGGGTTACACACAGATACGCAGTATTTT. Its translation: CASSPRASGLHTDTQYF.

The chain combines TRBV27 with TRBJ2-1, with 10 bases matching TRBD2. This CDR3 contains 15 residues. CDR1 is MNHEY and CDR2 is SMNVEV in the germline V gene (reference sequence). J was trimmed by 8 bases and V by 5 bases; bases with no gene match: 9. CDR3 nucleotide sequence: TGTGCCAGCAGTCTTAGCGGGAGGTATTTCGATGAGCAGTTCTTC. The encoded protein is CASSLSGRYFDEQFF.

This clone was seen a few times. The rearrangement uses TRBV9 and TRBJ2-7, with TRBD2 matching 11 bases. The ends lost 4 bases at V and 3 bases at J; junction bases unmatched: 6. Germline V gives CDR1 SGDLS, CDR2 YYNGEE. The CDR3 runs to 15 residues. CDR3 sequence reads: CASSPTGTSGYEQYF. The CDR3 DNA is TGTGCCAGCAGCCCAACCGGGACTAGCGGCTACGAGCAGTACTTC. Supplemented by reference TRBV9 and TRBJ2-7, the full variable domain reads DSGVTQTPKHLITATGQRVTLRCSPRSGDLSVYWYQQSLDQGLQFLIQYYNGEERAKGNILERFSAQQFPDLHSELNLSSLELGDSALYFCASSPTGTSGYEQYFGPGTRLTVT.

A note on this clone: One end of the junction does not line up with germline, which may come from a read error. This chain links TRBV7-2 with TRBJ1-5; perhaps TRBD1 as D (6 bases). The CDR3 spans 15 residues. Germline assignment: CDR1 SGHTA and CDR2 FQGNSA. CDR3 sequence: CASSLVGGSDQPQHF. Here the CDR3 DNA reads TGTGCCAGCAGCTTAGTAGGGGGTAGCGATCAGCCCCAGCATTTT. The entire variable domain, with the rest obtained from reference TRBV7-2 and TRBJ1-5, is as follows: GAGVSQSPSNKVTEKGKDVELRCDPISGHTALYWYRQSLGQGLEFLIYFQGNSAPDKSGLPSDRFSAERTGGSVSTLTIQRTQQEDSAVYLCASSLVGGSDQPQHFGDGTRLSIL.

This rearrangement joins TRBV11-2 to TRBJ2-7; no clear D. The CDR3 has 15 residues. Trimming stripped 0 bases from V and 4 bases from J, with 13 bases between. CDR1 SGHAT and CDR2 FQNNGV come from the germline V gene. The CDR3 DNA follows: TGTGCCAGCAGCTTAGACTCTCTAAGCAAGTACGAGCAGTACTTC. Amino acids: CASSLDSLSKYEQYF.

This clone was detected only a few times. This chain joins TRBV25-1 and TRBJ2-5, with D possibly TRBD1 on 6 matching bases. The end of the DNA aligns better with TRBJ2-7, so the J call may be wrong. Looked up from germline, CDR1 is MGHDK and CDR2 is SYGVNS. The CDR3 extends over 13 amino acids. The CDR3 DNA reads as TGTGCCAGCAGTGAATATACAGGGTACGAGCAGTACTTC. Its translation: CASSEYTGYEQYF.

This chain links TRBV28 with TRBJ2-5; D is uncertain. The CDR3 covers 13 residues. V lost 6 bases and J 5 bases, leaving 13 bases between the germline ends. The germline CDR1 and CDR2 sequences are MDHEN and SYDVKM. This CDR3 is CASRQRFQETQYF. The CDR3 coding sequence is TGTGCCAGCAGGCAGCGTTTCCAGGAGACCCAGTACTTC.

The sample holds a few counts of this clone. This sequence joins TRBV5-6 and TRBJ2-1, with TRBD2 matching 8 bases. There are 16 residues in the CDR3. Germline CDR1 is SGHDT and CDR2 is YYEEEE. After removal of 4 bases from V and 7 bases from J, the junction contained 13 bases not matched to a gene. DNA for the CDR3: TGTGCCAGCAGCGCGCCGGGACTAGGGGAGACGAATGAGCAGTTCTTC. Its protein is CASSAPGLGETNEQFF.

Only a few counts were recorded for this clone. CDR3 residues: CASSLGRQRAYGYTF. The CDR3 DNA reads TGTGCCAGCAGCTTAGGGCGGCAGAGAGCCTATGGCTACACCTTC. This chain uses TRBV7-2 with TRBJ1-2; no clear D gene. Between the trimmed V and J ends, which lost 1 base and 4 bases, there was a span of 13 bases. The CDR3 length is 15 residues. The germline V gene encodes CDR1 SGHTA and CDR2 FQGNSA.